This TCR beta chain was sequenced for a study of regulatory T cells in long-lasting Graves disease. The time point here: persistent/refractory GD, antithyroid drugs over 5 years with positive TRAb. The TCR library used RNA extracted from PBMCs. This CDR3 region has 17 residues. Per the germline V gene, CDR1 is LNHDA and CDR2 is SQIVND (reference sequence). The V gene lost 7 bases and the J gene lost 5 bases, with 26 bases spanning the gap. Arm-PCR of CDR3 regions and iRepertoire HTBI primers were used to build TCR beta libraries. TCRdb reprocessed the multiplex PCR reads via MiXCR and lists one record per CDR3 protein. The table lists about 660,000 distinct CDR3 sequences, around 32% of them singletons. This clonotype was counted between two and nine times.

The receptor was isolated from a female donor with Graves disease. Sequencing was performed on peripheral blood mononuclear cells (PBMCs), taken when the disease was refractory, from a patient treated with antithyroid drugs. This rearrangement joins TRBV19 to TRBJ1-2, with D hard to call. CDR3 nucleotide sequence: TGTGCCAGTAAAACGGGGATAGGCGGGATCCAGGTATATGGCTACACCTTC. Its translation: CASKTGIGGIQVYGYTF.